The 8 T cell receptor beta chains below come from one sample, sequenced in a study of shared clonotypes between healthy human individuals. Only in-frame clones appear in the TCRdb table, and some are missing; sequencing was by immunoSEQ multiplex PCR. The sample consists of approximately 500,000 clones, less than 85% of them appearing once. Sequenced input: PBMCs. These receptors all come from a middle-aged woman in good health. Some clones in this sample may be carry-over from other donors' samples.

The rearrangement links TRBV7-3 to TRBJ2-3; the D gene is possibly TRBD2 (6 bases). V was pared by 2 bases and J by 2 bases, with 14 bases between. Germline CDR1 and CDR2: SGHTA and FQGTGA. The CDR3 runs to 16 residues. This chain's CDR3 is CASSLGGEGHTDTQYF. CDR3 coding DNA: TGTGCCAGCAGCTTAGGAGGGGAAGGGCACACAGATACGCAGTATTTT.

The chain combines TRBV28 with TRBJ1-5; 8 nucleotides align to TRBD1. Trimming at V came to 3 bases and at J to 0 bases, leaving 1 base not matched to a gene. The CDR3 runs to 15 residues. Germline V lookup: CDR1 MDHEN, CDR2 SYDVKM. The CDR3: CASSLTGDSNQPQHF. In DNA form, the CDR3 reads TGTGCCAGCAGTTTGACAGGGGATAGCAATCAGCCCCAGCATTTT.

Concerning this clone: The junction departs from germline at one end; a sequencing error may be responsible. V usage is TRBV5-1 and J usage is TRBJ2-5; 9 bases match TRBD1. CDR3 length: 17 residues. Germline-derived CDR1 and CDR2 are SGHRS and YFSETQ. The CDR3 bases are TGCGCCAGCAGTTTGGGCGGTGGGACAGGGTACGGGGAGACCCAGTACTTC. Its translation: CASSLGGGTGYGETQYF.

CDR3: CANHPRVAKNIQYF. The CDR3 DNA is TGTGCCAATCACCCGCGGGTAGCCAAAAACATTCAGTACTTC. This chain connects TRBV19 to TRBJ2-4; a weak D match, TRBD2 (5 bases). This CDR3 is 14 amino acids long. V shed 10 bases and J shed 0 bases, with 13 bases lying between them. Looked up from germline, CDR1 is LNHDA and CDR2 is SQIVND (reference sequence).

J is TRBJ1-5 and V is TRBV7-8; D remains unclear. The V end was cut by 1 base, the J end by 11 bases, with 18 bases between. CDR3 length: 15 residues. Germline V lookup: CDR1 SGHVS, CDR2 FQNEAQ. CDR3 sequence reads: CASSLVRGPNSAQHF. In DNA, the CDR3 is TGTGCCAGCAGCTTAGTCCGGGGTCCCAATTCGGCCCAGCATTTT.

As concerns this clone: Compared with germline, one end of the junction differs, possibly owing to a read error. This chain uses TRBV6-1 with TRBJ1-5, with D possibly TRBD1 on 5 matching bases. CDR1 and CDR2 (germline): MNHNS, SASEGT. The CDR3 covers 17 residues. The CDR3 sequence: CAISGGGSAGGNQPQHF. CDR3 DNA: TGTGCCATCAGTGGGGGGGGATCAGCTGGCGGCAATCAGCCCCAGCATTTT.

This sequence joins TRBV7-8 and TRBJ2-7, with 9 bases that match TRBD2. Germline CDR1 reads SGHVS; CDR2 reads FQNEAQ. The junction had 5 bases not matched to a gene; V was cut back by 2 bases and J by 6 bases. The CDR3 consists of 14 residues. The CDR3 protein is CASSLSVTSGEQYF. The CDR3 DNA sequence: TGTGCCAGCAGCTTAAGTGTGACTAGCGGCGAGCAGTACTTC.

The rearrangement joins TRBV11-2 to TRBJ1-1; maybe TRBD1 (5 bases). The CDR3 runs 17 residues. The V gene's germline CDR1 is SGHAT and CDR2 FQNNGV. Trimming removed 5 bases from V and 0 bases from J, with 19 bases in between. The CDR3 protein is CASSPLPRQGMNTEAFF. CDR3 sequence (DNA): TGTGCCAGCAGCCCTCTACCACGGCAGGGAATGAACACTGAAGCTTTCTTT.